This TCR beta chain was documented in a study of control samples from healthy donors and cancer patients (dated by TCRdb to the early 2020s). A word on this clone: What this receptor recognizes is not known. The input lacks base qualities; no much larger clone sits a single base away.

The receptor library was made with the immunoSEQ multiplex PCR assay. This immuneACCESS table, as held by TCRdb, lists in-frame sequences with V and J called but not all clones. Of the missing ones, under half trace to an unresolved V gene in checked studies; the others have no known cause. The sample data list 150,000 or so clones, and around 95% of these were observed just once. Approximately 6.1% of the sample goes to the ten largest clones. CDR1 and CDR2 are read off the germline V gene (reference sequence) as SEHNR and FQNEAQ. Trimming takes 5 bases from V and 6 bases from J, and the germline ends sit 9 bases apart. The CDR3 measures 12 amino acids from cysteine to phenylalanine. Of all the DNA, just the CDR3 is kept, 36 bases in frame from base 1.

The receptor comes from a middle-aged man in good health. Specimen: blood. The chain employs TRBV7-9 and TRBJ2-3, with the D gene not confidently named. CDR3 loop: CASSENVDTQYF. Here is the DNA: TGTGCCAGCAGCGAGAACGTGGATACGCAGTATTTT. Supplemented by the reference TRBV7-9 and TRBJ2-3 proteins around the CDR3, the complete variable domain is DTGVSQNPRHKITKRGQNVTFRCDPISEHNRLYWYRQTLGQGPEFLTYFQNEAQLEKSRLLSDRFSAERPKGSFSTLEIQRTEQGDSAMYLCASSENVDTQYFGPGTRLTVL.